These 16 T cell receptor beta chains were sequenced from one sample in a study of shared clonotypes between healthy human individuals. The naive CD8 fraction comprised CD45RO-negative cells positively selected for CCR7 and excluded terminally differentiated effector memory CD45RA+ cells. The protocol was immunoSEQ multiplex PCR, while the TCRdb copy is restricted to in-frame clones and leaves out a portion. This table has a few million clones, around 95% appearing once. The sequencing sample was made of naive CD8+ T cells from PBMCs. The receptors were gathered from a young man in good health. Some clones in this sample may be carry-over from other donors' samples.

The V call is TRBV6-1, the J call TRBJ2-2; tentatively, D is TRBD1 (6 bases). Germline V gene data show CDR1 as MNHNS and CDR2 as SASEGT. This CDR3 spans 13 amino acids. V lost 7 bases, J lost 6 bases, and 12 bases lay in between. The CDR3 bases are TGTGCCAGCACCCAAACAGGGCCCGGGGAGCTGTTTTTT. Translation gives CASTQTGPGELFF.

This clone was seen once. Written as DNA, the CDR3 is TGTGCCAGCAGCCCCCGGCGCGTTAGCGGGGGTACCTACAATGAGCAGTTCTTC. Amino acid sequence: CASSPRRVSGGTYNEQFF. The chain joins TRBV9 to TRBJ2-1; 9 bases are a match to TRBD2. This CDR3 is built from 18 residues. The germline CDR1 and CDR2 sequences are SGDLS and YYNGEE. With V trimmed by 4 bases and J by 2 bases, 13 bases remained unmatched.

CDR3 region: CASSLLPGLAGVLNTQYF. Here the CDR3 DNA reads TGTGCCAGCAGTCTCCTACCGGGACTAGCGGGAGTCCTGAATACGCAGTATTTT. This chain uses TRBV28 with TRBJ2-3; 14 positions agree with TRBD2. The CDR3 consists of 18 residues. Germline lookup yields CDR1 MDHEN and CDR2 SYDVKM. V dropped 5 bases and J dropped 7; count of bases not matched to a gene: 14.

The rearrangement uses TRBV30 and TRBJ1-2; weak D call: TRBD1 (6 bases). This CDR3 is 15 amino acids long. V was shortened by 1 base and J by 2 bases, with 14 bases between the two germline ends. Looked up from germline, CDR1 is GTSNPN and CDR2 is SVGIG (reference sequence). The CDR3 coding sequence is TGTGCCTGGAGTGATTACAGGGAATCCAACTATGGCTACACCTTC. It specifies CAWSDYRESNYGYTF.

The chain combines TRBV5-5 with TRBJ2-7; D tentatively fits TRBD1 or TRBD2 (5 bases each). The V gene lost 9 bases and the J gene lost 4 bases, with 23 bases spanning the gap. CDR1 and CDR2 from the germline V gene are SGHKS and YYEKEE (reference sequence). This CDR3 is 15 amino acids long. The CDR3 bases are TGTGCCACCCAAAGAGAGAGGGACGACGGTTACGAGCAGTACTTC. Amino acid sequence: CATQRERDDGYEQYF.

J is TRBJ2-7 and V is TRBV28; 7 nucleotides line up with TRBD1. V was pared by 6 bases and J by 4 bases, with 9 bases of the junction left unmatched. Germline V CDR1 and CDR2: MDHEN, SYDVKM. This CDR3 region has 14 residues. The CDR3: CASRQTGTAYEQYF. CDR3 sequence (DNA): TGTGCCAGCAGACAGACCGGGACAGCTTACGAGCAGTACTTC.

V is TRBV27 and J is TRBJ2-5; no clear D. Germline V gives CDR1 MNHEY, CDR2 SMNVEV (reference sequence). Trimming shortened V by 3 bases and J by 4 bases, and 9 bases separated the two germline ends. This CDR3 contains 13 residues. CDR3 bases: TGTGCCAGCAGTTTGAACGGAGCAGAGACCCAGTACTTC. Its protein is CASSLNGAETQYF.

In this sample, this clone turned up once. The rearrangement links TRBV7-9 to TRBJ2-7, with 9 bases that match TRBD1. CDR1 and CDR2 (germline): SEHNR, FQNEAQ (reference sequence). V was clipped by 8 bases and J by 5 bases; unmatched bases: 7. This CDR3 contains 13 residues. The CDR3 reads CASGRDRADEQYF. The CDR3 DNA reads TGTGCCAGCGGGCGGGACAGGGCGGACGAGCAGTACTTC.

This chain connects TRBV9 to TRBJ2-1, with 7 nucleotides matching TRBD2. CDR1 and CDR2 (germline): SGDLS, YYNGEE. The CDR3 is 14 amino acids. The V and J ends lost 0 bases and 8 bases, in that order; junction bases with no gene match: 5. Here the CDR3 reads CASSVEGRGDEQFF. CDR3 in DNA: TGTGCCAGCAGCGTAGAGGGCCGGGGGGATGAGCAGTTCTTC.

The chain links TRBV28 to TRBJ1-1, with TRBD1 matching over 7 bases. Germline-derived CDR1 and CDR2 are MDHEN and SYDVKM. V gave up 2 bases and J gave up 3 bases; unmatched junction bases: 9. The CDR3 extends over 16 amino acids. CDR3 residues: CASSLPKQGWDTEAFF. As DNA, the CDR3 is TGTGCCAGCAGTTTACCTAAACAGGGGTGGGACACTGAAGCTTTCTTT.

This chain connects TRBV10-3 to TRBJ1-3; 10 bases align to TRBD1. The CDR3 loop spans 16 amino acids. CDR1 and CDR2 from the germline V gene are ENHRY and SYGVKD. The junction had 13 bases not matched to a gene; V was cut back by 6 bases and J by 8 bases. Here the CDR3 DNA reads TGTGCCATCAGCGACCGGGACAGGGGAGGAGGTCACACCATATATTTT. Its protein is CAISDRDRGGGHTIYF.

The gene calls are TRBV29-1 and TRBJ2-7; TRBD2 agrees at 9 bases. The CDR3 is made up of 16 amino acids. The germline CDR1 and CDR2 sequences are SQVTM and ANQGSEA. The V gene end was trimmed by 1 base and the J gene end by 3 bases; junction bases not matched to a gene: 10. The CDR3 region is CSVEGHGGREDYEQYF. The CDR3 DNA reads TGCAGCGTTGAAGGCCATGGCGGGAGGGAAGACTACGAGCAGTACTTC.

The V and J genes are TRBV4-2 and TRBJ2-5; 9 bases fit TRBD2. In germline, CDR1 is LGHNA, CDR2 YNFKEQ. The CDR3 contains 18 residues. J gave up 5 bases and V 1 base, and 14 bases lay outside the gene matches. CDR3 residues: CASSQGLAGDGVGETQYF. In DNA, the CDR3 is TGTGCCAGCAGCCAAGGGTTAGCGGGAGATGGGGTAGGGGAGACCCAGTACTTC.

This chain connects TRBV10-3 to TRBJ2-2, with 9 bases identical to TRBD2. Per the germline V gene, CDR1 is ENHRY and CDR2 is SYGVKD. This CDR3 is built from 16 residues. J was trimmed by 5 bases and V by 5 bases; bases with no gene match: 9. The CDR3 bases are TGTGCCATCAGTCCCATTAGCGGGAGTGGAACCGGGGAGCTGTTTTTT. Translation gives CAISPISGSGTGELFF.

CDR3 coding DNA: TGCAGCGCCGGACTAGCGGGAGGGCGGGAGCAGTACTTC. Its protein is CSAGLAGGREQYF. The chain links TRBV29-1 to TRBJ2-5, with 15 bases matching TRBD2. This CDR3 has 13 residues. Germline V gene lookup returns CDR1 SQVTM and CDR2 ANQGSEA. V lost 7 bases, J lost 11 bases, and 8 bases stayed unmatched.

The CDR3 sequence is CSARDGSEAFF. In DNA form, the CDR3 reads TGCAGTGCTAGAGACGGTTCTGAAGCTTTCTTT. The rearrangement links TRBV20-1 to TRBJ1-1; D is ambiguous. Trimming took off 0 bases at V and 6 bases at J, with 5 bases between the two ends. This CDR3 region has 11 residues. Germline-derived CDR1 and CDR2 are DFQATT and SNEGSKA (reference sequence).